The next 6 T cell receptor beta chains were all read from a single sample in a study of post-analysis software for immune sequencing data. Whole-study results and caveats: About five TRBV segments, including TRBV5-6, TRBV5-1 and TRBV20-1, were more frequent in patients than controls.

No cognate antigen is known for these TCRs. Prepared TCR beta cDNA libraries contained unique molecular identifiers. TCRdb reanalysed the PCR reads using MiXCR and keeps one entry per CDR3 protein. The repertoire holds hundreds of thousands of distinct CDR3 sequences, with less than 35% as singletons. Sequenced sample: blood. These TCRs come from a girl aged 5-17 years with multiple sclerosis.

The rearrangement uses TRBV20-1 and TRBJ2-7; TRBD1 matches 10 bases. The germline CDR1 and CDR2 sequences are DFQATT and SNEGSKA (reference sequence). The CDR3 is 14 amino acids. The CDR3 DNA is TGCAGCGCAACTAACCGGGACAGGGGATACGAGCAGTACTTC. It translates to CSATNRDRGYEQYF.

V and J are TRBV12-3 or TRBV12-4 and TRBJ2-2, with 10 bases that match TRBD2. The CDR3 totals 16 residues. V shed 3 bases, J shed 5 bases, and the junction held 6 bases outside the gene matches. The CDR3 nucleotides are TGTGCCAGCAGTTTCCGAGCGGGGGGGCTGACCGGGGAGCTGTTTTTT. Residues: CASSFRAGGLTGELFF.

This clonotype was detected only a few times. The chain joins TRBV20-1 to TRBJ2-3; 9 nucleotides match TRBD1. CDR1 DFQATT and CDR2 SNEGSKA come from the germline V gene (reference sequence). Trimming removed 0 bases from V and 1 base from J; junction bases left unmatched: 11. The CDR3 contains 18 residues. CDR3 DNA: TGCAGTGCTAGAGATCCCGGTGGGACAGGGATCGGCACAGATACGCAGTATTTT. Amino acid sequence: CSARDPGGTGIGTDTQYF.

The table lists this clonotype with a few counts. V is TRBV20-1 and J is TRBJ2-1; D gene uncertain. Trimming left V 6 bases short and J 0 bases short, with 9 bases between. CDR3 length: 13 residues. CDR1 DFQATT and CDR2 SNEGSKA come from the germline V gene (reference sequence). The CDR3 region is CSADQYSYNEQFF. Written as DNA, the CDR3 is TGCAGTGCGGACCAGTACTCCTACAATGAGCAGTTCTTC.

The chain has TRBV20-1 and TRBJ2-3; TRBD2 matches at 9 bases. Germline V CDR1 and CDR2: DFQATT, SNEGSKA (reference sequence). This CDR3 spans 15 amino acids. V lost 6 bases, J lost 4 bases, and 11 bases stayed unmatched. CDR3 coding DNA: TGCAGTGCCGACGGGGGGCTAGCGGGGTCAGATACGCAGTATTTT. Its protein product is CSADGGLAGSDTQYF.

This clonotype was detected a few times. This chain connects TRBV7-2 to TRBJ1-5; a weak D match, TRBD1 (6 bases). CDR1 SGHTA and CDR2 FQGNSA come from the germline V gene. This CDR3 is built from 14 residues. The V end was cut by 7 bases, the J end by 4 bases, with 14 bases between. CDR3 coding DNA: TGTGCCAGCACCATGGGGAGGGGGAATCAGCCCCAGCATTTT. It encodes CASTMGRGNQPQHF.